The next 5 T cell receptor beta chains were all read from a single sample in a study of blood T cell repertoires in COVID-19. Some clones are missing from TCRdb's copy, which holds only in-frame ones; the method was immunoSEQ multiplex PCR. The sample yields around 430,000 clones, just under 90% seen once. Sequenced material: PBMCs or T cells enriched from blood (not recorded which). These receptors were taken from a woman aged 45-65 years who had recovered from COVID-19.

The chain joins TRBV19 to TRBJ2-5; a possible D gene is TRBD1 (6 bases). Germline V gene sequence: CDR1 LNHDA, CDR2 SQIVND (reference sequence). This CDR3 spans 16 amino acids. The V end lost 1 base, the J end lost 4 bases, and 16 bases lay between the germline ends. The CDR3 protein is CASSIGAQGYGETQYF. The CDR3 nucleotides are TGTGCCAGTAGTATAGGGGCACAGGGATATGGAGAGACCCAGTACTTC.

The chain has TRBV27 and TRBJ2-7, with TRBD2 identical over 9 bases. The V gene end was trimmed by 6 bases and the J gene end by 0 bases; junction bases not matched to a gene: 12. There are 17 residues in the CDR3. Looked up from germline, CDR1 is MNHEY and CDR2 is SMNVEV (reference sequence). The DNA of the CDR3 is TGTGCCAGCAGGACGGCAAAAGGACTAGCGAGCTCCTACGAGCAGTACTTC. Translation: CASRTAKGLASSYEQYF.

In this sample, this clone turned up once. V usage is TRBV6-2 or TRBV6-3 and J usage is TRBJ1-1; unclear D gene. Germline V gives CDR1 MNHEY, CDR2 SVGEGT. V was shortened by 6 bases and J by 5 bases, with 13 bases between the two germline ends. The CDR3 totals 13 residues. CDR3 protein: CASSSSLLTEAFF. The CDR3 nucleotides read TGTGCCAGCAGCTCTTCCTTATTGACTGAAGCTTTCTTT.

V and J are TRBV3-1 (or the pseudogene TRBV3-2) and TRBJ2-7, with 13 nucleotides matching TRBD2. This CDR3 contains 15 residues. V dropped 4 bases and J dropped 6; count of bases not matched to a gene: 6. Germline V CDR1 and CDR2: LGHDT, YNNKEL (reference sequence). DNA of the CDR3: TGTGCCAGCAGCCCCGGACTAGCGGGGGTAGGCGAGCAGTACTTC. Protein sequence: CASSPGLAGVGEQYF.

The V gene is TRBV9, the J gene TRBJ2-5, with TRBD2 matching 8 bases. The germline V gene has CDR1 SGDLS and CDR2 YYNGEE. Trimming at V came to 3 bases and at J to 2 bases, leaving 9 bases not matched to a gene. The CDR3 runs to 16 residues. CDR3 in DNA: TGTGCCAGCAGCGCCGGGGGGGCCAAGGGACAAGAGACCCAGTACTTC. Its translation: CASSAGGAKGQETQYF. The variable domain in full, completed from reference TRBV9 and TRBJ2-5, reads DSGVTQTPKHLITATGQRVTLRCSPRSGDLSVYWYQQSLDQGLQFLIQYYNGEERAKGNILERFSAQQFPDLHSELNLSSLELGDSALYFCASSAGGAKGQETQYFGPGTRLLVL.